This T cell receptor (beta chain) is from a study of OX40 agonist ivuxolimab in advanced cancers. Background on the study: Eligibility admitted prior anti-PD-1, anti-PD-L1 or anti-CTLA-4 therapy; roughly 37% had some.

The method was immunoSEQ multiplex PCR; TCRdb's version includes in-frame clones alone and lacks a portion of them. The sample lists tens of thousands of clones; about 86% were seen once. Remarks on this clone: Its antigen is unknown.

This CDR3 has 14 residues. Germline loops: CDR1 MNHNY, CDR2 SVGAGI (reference sequence). V lost 10 bases to trimming and J lost 6 bases, with 21 bases between them. Blood samples were obtained at baseline, cycle 4 day 1, and cycle 7 day 1. Findings of the study overall: In general, CD8+ T cells held more expanded clones than CD4+ did, on average. In the 0.1 to 3.0 mg/kg range, CD4+ and CD8+ blood T cells had expanded clonally by week 6.

This receptor was taken from an adult with an advanced solid tumor such as melanoma, head and neck, liver or kidney cancer. Sequenced material: CD4+ or CD8+ T cells sorted from blood, taken in a trial of the OX40 agonist ivuxolimab. V and J are TRBV6-6 and TRBJ1-2; D gene uncertain. In nucleotides, the CDR3 is TGTGCCACCCGGGCCGAACTCTCCGGGAATGGCTACACCTTC. This sequence encodes CATRAELSGNGYTF.